This T cell receptor (beta chain) came from a study of circulating and synovial CD4+ cells in juvenile arthritis. Regarding the study as a whole: CPL versus bulk CD4 samples: T cell genome counts differed by at least an order of magnitude.

Worth noting for this clone: Antigen specificity is unknown. An end of the junction does not agree with germline; a read error may underlie this.

The assay was immunoSEQ multiplex PCR, and TCRdb's table has in-frame clones only and misses some. Among roughly 2,300 clones listed, 90% were seen once. Germline CDR1 reads SGHDN; CDR2 reads FVKESK. The CDR3 consists of 17 residues. This sequence joins TRBV14 and TRBJ1-6; D is unresolved. The TCR was taken from a human donor with juvenile idiopathic arthritis. Sequencing used HLA-DR+ CD4+ T cells from blood. Indicated subset: circulating pathogenic-like lymphocytes, sorted as HLA-DR+CD14-CD3+CD4+CD25low/- blood T cells. This CDR3 is CASSQEPPYSYNSPLHF. The CDR3 region has the DNA TGTGCCAGCAGCCAAGAACCCCCGTACTCCTATAATTCCCCCCTCCACTTT.